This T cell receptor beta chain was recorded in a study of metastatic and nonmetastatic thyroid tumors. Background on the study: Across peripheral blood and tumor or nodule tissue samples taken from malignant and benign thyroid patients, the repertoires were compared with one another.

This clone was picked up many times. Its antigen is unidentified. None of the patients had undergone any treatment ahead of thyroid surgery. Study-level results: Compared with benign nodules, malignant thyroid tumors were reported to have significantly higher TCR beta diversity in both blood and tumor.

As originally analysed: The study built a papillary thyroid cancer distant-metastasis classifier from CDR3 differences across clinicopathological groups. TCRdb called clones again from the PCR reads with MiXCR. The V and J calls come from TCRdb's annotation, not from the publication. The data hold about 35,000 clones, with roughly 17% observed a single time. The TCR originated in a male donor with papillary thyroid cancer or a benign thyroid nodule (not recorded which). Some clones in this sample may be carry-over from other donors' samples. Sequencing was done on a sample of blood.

The CDR3 coding sequence is TGCAGTGCTAGTACGGGGGTCTATGGCTACACCTTC. This codes for CSASTGVYGYTF. This chain connects TRBV20-1 to TRBJ1-2, with D perhaps TRBD1 (5 bases). This CDR3 contains 12 residues. From germline, CDR1 is DFQATT and CDR2 SNEGSKA (reference sequence). The V and J ends lost 3 bases and 4 bases respectively, with 9 bases between them.